This TCR beta chain comes out of a study of blood T cell repertoires in COVID-19. CDR1 and CDR2 from the germline V gene are SQVTM and ANQGSEA. The CDR3 is made up of 13 amino acids. Trimming pared 1 base from V and 1 base from J, leaving 7 bases between. Assay used: immunoSEQ multiplex PCR; TCRdb lists only in-frame clones, some missing. In the table there are 280,000 or so clones, roughly 85% of which are singletons. The chain links TRBV29-1 to TRBJ2-5; possibly TRBD1 for D (6 bases). The sample taken for sequencing was PBMCs or T cells enriched from blood (not recorded which). This TCR derives from a woman aged 40 to 55 who had recovered from COVID-19. As DNA, the CDR3 is TGCAGCGTTGAAGGGGGGCTCCAAGAGACCCAGTACTTC. Residues: CSVEGGLQETQYF.